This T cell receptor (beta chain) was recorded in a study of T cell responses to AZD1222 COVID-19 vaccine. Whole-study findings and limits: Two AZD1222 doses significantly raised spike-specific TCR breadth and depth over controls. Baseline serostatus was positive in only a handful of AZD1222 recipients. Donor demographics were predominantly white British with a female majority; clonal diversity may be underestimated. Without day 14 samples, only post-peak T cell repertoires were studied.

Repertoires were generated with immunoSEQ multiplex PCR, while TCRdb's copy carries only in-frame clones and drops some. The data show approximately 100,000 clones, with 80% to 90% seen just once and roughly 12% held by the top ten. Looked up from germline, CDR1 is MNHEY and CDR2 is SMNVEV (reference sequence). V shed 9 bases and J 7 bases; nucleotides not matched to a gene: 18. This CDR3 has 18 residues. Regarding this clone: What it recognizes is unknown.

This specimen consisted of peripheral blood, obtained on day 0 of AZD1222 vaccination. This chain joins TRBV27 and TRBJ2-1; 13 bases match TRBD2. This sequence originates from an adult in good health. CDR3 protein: CARLPGLAGTLKGNEQFF. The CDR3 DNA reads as TGTGCCAGACTTCCGGGACTAGCGGGAACCTTGAAGGGGAATGAGCAGTTCTTC.